This TCR beta chain was captured in a study of T cells after posttransplantation cyclophosphamide. Study results and limitations: After PTCy, TRB diversity resembled that of CNI/methotrexate controls. Donor-recipient repertoire similarity was low at 1-2 months, rising over year one.

Profiling relied on immunoSEQ multiplex PCR, and the TCRdb table lists in-frame clones only, not all of them. The repertoire has over 25,000 clones, none seen only once; the ten largest take 4% to 5.5%. This clone came up a few times. What it binds is unknown. The CDR3 has 13 residues. Trimming removed 1 base at V and 3 bases at J, with 7 bases between. CDR1 SGHAT and CDR2 FQNNGV come from the germline V gene. This sequence joins TRBV11-2 and TRBJ2-7; D call uncertain. Sequenced material: PBMCs. This clonotype originated in a woman aged 25 to 39 in good health and a related stem cell transplant donor. The CDR3 sequence is CASSLASFYEQYF. The CDR3 DNA follows: TGTGCCAGCAGCTTAGCCAGTTTCTACGAGCAGTACTTC.